A selection of T cell receptor beta chains follows, all from one sample in a study of blood T cell repertoires in COVID-19. Libraries were prepared by immunoSEQ multiplex PCR; TCRdb keeps only in-frame clonotypes and omits some of them. Of roughly 250,000 clones listed, around four fifths are singletons. The sequenced sample consisted of peripheral blood. The source is a man in his forties or fifties with active or convalescent COVID-19. The CDR3 runs from the conserved cysteine through the conserved F or W.

TRBV24-1 | CATSDLTGTNTGELFF
TRBV16 | CASGTSGGLNEQYF
TRBV5-5 | CASSLEGGLAYEQYF
TRBV5-6 | CASSLGLAGGRTYNEQFF
TRBV15 | CATSRDYTVYEQYF
TRBV6-2/TRBV6-3 | CASSQSTVSSYNEQFF
TRBV30 | CAWSGGTSGGTDTQYF
TRBV7-3 | CASSDLRTGGNGYTF
TRBV12-5 | CASGLRKGGEYQETQYF
TRBV6-6 | CASLPGGYNEQFF
TRBV19 | CASSIGAEPQNTEAFF
TRBV7-2 | CASSLTYSNTEAFF
TRBV29-1 | CSVAGTSATDTQYF
TRBV6-5 | CASSYGMNTEAFF
TRBV18 | CASSPEGVAYGYTF
TRBV19 | CASGRAYQPQHF
TRBV7-2 | CASSLVAGNTEAFF
TRBV4-3 | CASSQVHGGATKDIQYF
TRBV10-3 | CAISESIQPSSYNEQFF
TRBV6-1 | CASSEDIGVIYNSPLHF
TRBV30 | CAWSSGRDHNEQFF
TRBV6-2/TRBV6-3 | CASSWVAGGRNEQFF
TRBV6-5 | CASRVGLAGGQWEFF
TRBV27 | CASRHFSGGEQGETQYF
TRBV27 | CASKKGGNTGELFF
TRBV18 | CASSPTQGATSYEQYF
TRBV11-3 | CASSFEQSSYNSPLHF
TRBV9 | CASSVDRSSSNTGELFF
TRBV19 | CASSPPGTVMNTEAFF
TRBV6-5 | CASSPRDFYNEQFF
TRBV11-3 | CASSSGQEPHLYTF
TRBV7-2 | CASSQIRTGAAYGYTF
TRBV18 | CASSPRDRPEAFF
TRBV27 | CASSLGPGTDTQYF
TRBV7-9 | CASSLSGTGYYGYTF
TRBV6-5 | CASRETGLSNQPQHF
TRBV6-2/TRBV6-3 | CASSTRGQETQYF
TRBV12-5 | CASGLEIPELSYGYTF
TRBV11-2 | CASSLGQGAIYEQYF